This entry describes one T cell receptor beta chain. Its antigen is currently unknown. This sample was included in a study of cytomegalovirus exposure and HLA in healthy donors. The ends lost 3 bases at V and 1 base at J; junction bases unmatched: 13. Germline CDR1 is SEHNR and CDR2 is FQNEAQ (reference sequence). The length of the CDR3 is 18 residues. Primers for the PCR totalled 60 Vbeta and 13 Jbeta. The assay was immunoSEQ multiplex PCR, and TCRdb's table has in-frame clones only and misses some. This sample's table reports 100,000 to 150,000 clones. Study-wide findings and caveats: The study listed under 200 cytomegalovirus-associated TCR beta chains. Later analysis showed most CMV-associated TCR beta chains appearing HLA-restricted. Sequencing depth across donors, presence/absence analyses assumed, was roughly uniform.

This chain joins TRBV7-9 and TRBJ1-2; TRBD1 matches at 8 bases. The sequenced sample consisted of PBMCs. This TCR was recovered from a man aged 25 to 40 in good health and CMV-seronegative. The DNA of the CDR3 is TGTGCCAGCAGCTTTTCGACGGACAGGGAGAACAATAACTATGGCTACACCTTC. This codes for CASSFSTDRENNNYGYTF.